This T cell receptor beta chain was recorded in a study of cytomegalovirus exposure and HLA in healthy donors listed by TCRdb under 2017. About the study as a whole: An earlier analysis of some 600 of the donors reported around 280 Gb of sequence data and 95 million to 120 million unique TCR beta sequences obtained from approximately 180 million T cells. Genome-wide SNP genotypes for about three fifths of the 666 donors were used in a later genetic analysis, which treated that subset as a discovery cohort. An earlier analysis of a few hundred of the donors applied high-throughput TCR beta sequencing to assess whether each TCR beta V gene segment acted as functional or pseudogenic. On average, around 200,000 unique TCR beta nucleotide sequences were sequenced per donor among 300 to 500 genotyped donors of the cohort, with 15% to 20% of those sequences being non-productive. To study patterns of TCR occurrence, a later analysis re-analyzed previously published TCR beta repertoires from 600 to 750 donors and added high-resolution HLA genotyping. The study was designed to test whether signatures of past pathogen exposure could be identified by cataloging public T cell receptors. Roughly 5 DR-DQ haplotypes were handled as single units for association and clustering, since linkage in the cohort was strong. Of the roughly 410 genotyped donors, approximately 81% were placed in the genetic ancestry cluster associated with self-reported Caucasian donors. To predict cytomegalovirus infection status, the study combined high-throughput TCR immunosequencing, statistical association of individual TCRs with disease status, and machine learning. Donor age, sex, ethnicity and CMV serostatus were collected together with the repertoire data. Using immunosequencing, the study profiled T cell repertoires from some 670 subjects and related those repertoires to cytomegalovirus serostatus. All discovery cohort repertoires had been generated using a single sequencing platform. In the later analysis, no new phenotypic data were used to find candidate immune exposures; instead, reliance was placed on TCR beta sequences and their occurrence across donors. HLA typing covered class I and class II loci at four-digit resolution. Along with the approximately 670-subject first cohort, a separate validation cohort of over 90 different subjects was used. Approximately 310 gigabases of sequencing data and around 85 million unique TCR sequences made up an early release that covered approximately 650 HLA-typed donors. Typing coverage varied by locus: about 629-640 donors for A, B, C, DRB1 and DQB1; roughly 560 for DQA1; some 610 for DPA1; some 470 for DPB1. What the work shows at the level of the full study, not this receptor alone: Linkage disequilibrium might explain the correlated functional status among segregating V segments, but an unknown experimental factor could not be excluded. A further reported finding was that TCR beta sequences accurately predicted the HLA-A and HLA-B alleles for most subjects in the first cohort. In this cohort, only TCR beta chains were sequenced, and detectable features were limited by the absence of alpha or paired-chain data. The study gave a list of under 200 TCR beta chains associated with cytomegalovirus. A later analysis found that HLA-associated TCR beta chains were more clonally expanded and had lower generation probabilities than equally common non-associated chains. Because some donors lacked HLA typing at each locus, the association tests relied only on the typed subset. In a later analysis, several top co-occurrence clusters were reported to appear linked to parvovirus B19, influenza, CMV and Epstein-Barr virus. When HLA alleles, especially DR and DQ, strongly co-occurred, TCR associations were difficult to assign to individual alleles. Broadly in line with IMGT annotations, most TCR beta V segments showed up in productive rearrangements about 87% or about 30% of the time in an earlier analysis of some 590 of the donors. Across donors, most TCR sequences were observed very rarely, whereas some public TCRs were present in many individuals. Because counts were too low, around 18 rarely observed V segments, including chromosome 9 orphons, were left out of the earlier analysis of a few hundred of the donors. CMV serostatus was the only immune exposure information available for the cohort. Because the 87-base-pair reads could not distinguish some IMGT-functional V segments, including TRBV6-2 and TRBV6-3, those segments were excluded. According to the authors, the approach could potentially be generalized to other disease states and immunological phenotypes. In a later analysis, the rate of TCR association differed among HLA loci, with DRB1 alleles having the most associated TCRs and HLA-C alleles having the fewest. Sequencing depth was assumed to be roughly uniform across donors in the presence/absence analyses, though that assumption may not hold. According to a later analysis, most CMV-associated TCR beta chains appeared to be HLA-restricted, and the HLA associations seemed to be driven largely by CMV exposure. A group of highly shared sequence variants was considered likely to be a technical artifact of the sequencing pipeline. At a false discovery rate of 0.05, a later analysis linked approximately 18,000 TCR beta sequences to specific HLA alleles. In both the original and validation cohorts, the classifier was reported to diagnose cytomegalovirus status with high specificity and sensitivity. A later genetic analysis reported fewer N-insertions in productive TCRs among donors in an Asian-associated ancestry cluster than the roughly 650-donor mean. Three of the identified cytomegalovirus-associated TCR beta chains were confirmed in vitro to be specific for cytomegalovirus antigens. A later genetic analysis associated a missense DCLRE1C variant with V-gene and J-gene trimming of TCR beta chains, and an independent cohort replicated the association.

The sample holds one count of this clone. Its antigen remains unidentified. No base quality information exists; no much larger clone differs at one position. V and J are trimmed by 1 base and 0 bases, and the gene matches miss 2 bases of the junction. Including the terminal cysteine and phenylalanine, the CDR3 comprises 17 residues. Of all the DNA, just the CDR3 is kept, 51 bases in frame from base 1. CDR1 and CDR2 are drawn from the germline V gene: MGHRA, YSYEKL. In total, approximately 690 healthy bone marrow donors made up the cohort. At the time of sampling, every cohort member was nominally healthy, though immune exposures that went unrecorded were likely present. The donor tested CMV seronegative and was one of the 352 seronegative cohort members. A peripheral blood sample was provided by each donor, and peripheral blood mononuclear cells were used for TCR beta sequencing. Genomic DNA was extracted from the blood cell samples with the Qiagen DNeasy Blood Extraction Kit.

Library prep was done by the immunoSEQ multiplex PCR assay. For the multiplex PCR, a mixture combining 60 forward primers for TCR Vbeta segments and 13 reverse primers for TCR Jbeta segments was used. Amplification of the CDR3 region of rearranged TCR beta genes was performed with a multiplex PCR assay on genomic DNA. The Illumina HiSeq System was used to sequence the amplified TCR beta libraries as 87-base-pair reads. The study's processing was this. In a later analysis, approximately 74 million unique TCR beta chains were counted across the 690 or so repertoires, and some 10 million of these chains were shared by at least two donors. A nearest-neighbor algorithm error-corrected the raw reads and collapsed the reads into unique sequences, merging closely related sequences to remove PCR and sequencing errors. V, D and J gene segments were assigned by aligning CDR3 sequences to IMGT reference sequences. For a sequence to be retained, a match of at least six nucleotides was required to both a V gene segment and a J gene segment. Rearrangements were called productive when the CDR3 lacked stop codons and stayed in frame with V and J; all others were non-productive. CDR3 was defined by IMGT convention, running from the second conserved V-encoded cysteine to the conserved J-encoded phenylalanine. The earlier analysis of about 500 of the donors excluded sequences that lacked an unambiguous match to a single V gene segment. An earlier analysis of some 500 of the donors classified V segments as functional when productive rearrangements were above 56.7% and as segregating when the standard deviation between donors was above 5%. A statistical classification framework was developed to diagnose cytomegalovirus status using the catalog of TCR beta chain sequences. In a later analysis, V and J genes were assigned by comparing TCR nucleotide sequences against IMGT/GENE-DB human TR gene sequences. A later analysis assigned CDR3 sequences and most-parsimonious VDJ recombination scenarios with the TCRdist pipeline. A later analysis defined each TCR beta chain by its CDR3 amino acid sequence plus V-gene family, and excluded reads lacking a unique V-gene family. To address suspected cross-contamination and a sequencing artifact, a later analysis removed a few hundred highly shared, low-generation-probability nucleotide sequences. For each public chain, a later analysis derived a clonal expansion index from normalized ranks of inferred template counts within each repertoire. Generation probabilities in a later analysis came from a VDJ recombination model fitted to out-of-frame rearrangements, and those results were checked against IGoR. In a later analysis, hypergeometric tests were used to score TCR-TCR, TCR-HLA and TCR-CMV co-occurrence, with a repertoire-size bias correction applied to TCR pairs. To estimate false discovery rates, a later analysis permuted the HLA or CMV assignments 20 times. In a later analysis, co-occurring TCRs were grouped with DBSCAN, and TCRdist sequence similarity was added when clustering was performed within HLA-allele-positive subsets. Repertoires with fewer than 30,000 or more than 120,000 public chains, plus five repertoires with anomalous nucleotide sharing, were excluded from co-occurrence clustering. What TCRdb holds here is the immuneACCESS table cut down to in-frame rearrangements. Part of the clones is not present; checked against another copy, under half of the missing clones reflect an unresolved V gene, and the others are unexplained. Clonal size and the V and J genes are those of that table, whereas D and trimming came from the DNA. The sample table shows 180,000 or so clones, and 82% are seen once. Of the sample, over 1.5% falls within the top ten clones.

Material for sequencing was PBMCs. This sequence uses TRBV4-1 and TRBJ2-2, with 10 junctional bases fitting TRBD2. The sequence was obtained from a man aged 35 to 55 in good health and CMV-seronegative. CDR3 region: CASSQVGLAANTGELFF. The DNA sequence reads TGCGCCAGCAGCCAAGTTGGACTAGCGGCGAACACCGGGGAGCTGTTTTTT.